A selection of T cell receptor beta chains follows, all from one sample in a study of T cell repertoires in cytomegalovirus infection. TCRdb used MiXCR to reprocess the reads, holding one entry per CDR3 protein. Among 400,000 or so distinct CDR3 sequences listed, under 40% were seen once. The sequencing input was PBMCs. These TCRs come from a human donor in good health (CMV status not recorded). Some clones in this sample may be carry-over from other donors' samples. CDR3s leave out the opening cysteine and the closing phenylalanine or tryptophan.

CDR3 protein	V gene	J gene
ASSPPGRAWDEQF	TRBV3-1	TRBJ2-1
AISEMWEVQY	TRBV10-3	TRBJ2-3
ASSFGVPGPTIYSNQPQH	TRBV6-2/TRBV6-3	TRBJ1-5
ASSVEGLTEAF	TRBV5-1	TRBJ1-1
ASSFNRDAGELF	TRBV5-4	TRBJ2-2
ASSFNHGQYNEQF	TRBV28	TRBJ2-1
ASSYPNDRRSNQPQH	TRBV6-2/TRBV6-3	TRBJ1-5
ASNLAGASSYNEQF	TRBV27	TRBJ2-1
ASSYSEGMGANVLT	TRBV6-5	TRBJ2-6
ASSYASGGHRTSTDTQY	TRBV6-8	TRBJ2-3
ASSQDLSVLVETQY	TRBV4-1	TRBJ2-5
ASSLGSFGGSNQPQH	TRBV7-2	TRBJ1-5
ASSLGTGVEKLF	TRBV11-2	TRBJ1-4
ASSGVGANTEAF	TRBV7-2	TRBJ1-1
SARVGVSTGELF	TRBV20-1	TRBJ2-2
ASSRPGVGNTEAF	TRBV4-1	TRBJ1-1
ASSFRDRVPTGELF	TRBV27	TRBJ2-2
ASSRDPNYGYT	TRBV7-9	TRBJ1-2
ASSSQGSQETQY	TRBV11-2	TRBJ2-5
ASSLSGGEKLF	TRBV7-2	TRBJ1-4
ASSLWQGLVHEQF	TRBV7-8	TRBJ2-1
SATSDIYEQY	TRBV20-1	TRBJ2-7
ASSLVGGWAF	TRBV7-2	TRBJ1-1
ASSEGTREANQPQH	TRBV6-1	TRBJ1-5
ASSSGQGFYNSPLH	TRBV7-9	TRBJ1-6
ASKGRTPYNEQF	TRBV12-3/TRBV12-4	TRBJ2-1
ASSRSRDRRNQPQH	TRBV12-3/TRBV12-4	TRBJ1-5
ASSFSGTGNNEQF	TRBV7-2	TRBJ2-1
ATSGTGSSSYEQY	TRBV24-1	TRBJ2-7
SARVTGSQPQH	TRBV20-1	TRBJ1-5
ATSDPSGVNTGDLF	TRBV24-1	TRBJ2-2
ASSGTSGHSYNEQF	TRBV10-2	TRBJ2-1
ASSFRQTSYEQY	TRBV7-2	TRBJ2-7
ASSSDGGGFAETQY	TRBV7-6	TRBJ2-5
ASSEEGIRVNYGYT	TRBV2	TRBJ1-2
ASSPNGGTGSYEQY	TRBV5-4	TRBJ2-7
SAEDGELF	TRBV20-1	TRBJ2-2
ASSGPRAQLYEQY	TRBV6-1	TRBJ2-7
ASSFRPSGKLF	TRBV27	TRBJ1-4
ASSTQGAKGN	TRBV11-2	TRBJ2-4
ASSPLSGGPSYEQY	TRBV5-5	TRBJ2-7
ASSLTTNEKLF	TRBV12-3/TRBV12-4	TRBJ1-4